The present T cell receptor beta chain was sequenced within a study of vaccination and CD4 T cells after COVID-19. Overall study: There were six male and four female convalescents, and two of them were Hispanic.

Germline V CDR1 and CDR2: SGHTA, FQGTGA. The CDR3 is 13 amino acids. Trimming removed 2 bases at V and 13 bases at J, with 12 bases between. The Oncomine TCR Beta short-read assay sequenced DNA from cultured CD4+ T cells. TCRdb re-called the PCR reads through MiXCR, storing one row per CDR3 protein. This sample has 15,000 to 17,000 distinct CDR3 sequences, with around 73% found just once. Turning to this clonotype: The antigen is not known.

The treatment here: approximately 9-day PBMC culture with coronavirus spike peptide pools or control peptides (ViraFEST assay). What was sequenced was CD4+ T cells from blood, cultured in vitro. This chain joins TRBV7-3 and TRBJ1-6; D may be TRBD1 (5 bases). The TCR comes from a human donor who had recovered from COVID-19. The CDR3 is CASSLVARDPLHF. CDR3 in DNA: TGTGCCAGCAGCTTAGTGGCCCGGGACCCCCTCCACTTT.